This T cell receptor beta chain emerged from a study of early T cells in non-severe SARS-CoV-2 infection. The length of the CDR3 is 14 residues. Germline-derived CDR1 and CDR2 are LNHNV and YYDKDF (reference sequence). The ends were cut back, 0 bases at V and 4 bases at J, with 9 bases in the middle. There are many counts of this clonotype. TCRdb independently ran MiXCR on the 5' RACE reads; one entry per CDR3 protein. The table has tens of thousands of distinct CDR3 sequences, roughly 15% seen once. This sequence originates from an adult who was a healthcare worker with PCR-confirmed SARS-CoV-2 infection or an uninfected control (not recorded which). The gene calls are TRBV15 and TRBJ2-5, with TRBD2 as a possible D gene (6 bases). Sequencing input: whole blood. The CDR3, as DNA: TGTGCCACCAGCAGAGATGGGGGGAGAGAGACCCAGTACTTC. It encodes CATSRDGGRETQYF.